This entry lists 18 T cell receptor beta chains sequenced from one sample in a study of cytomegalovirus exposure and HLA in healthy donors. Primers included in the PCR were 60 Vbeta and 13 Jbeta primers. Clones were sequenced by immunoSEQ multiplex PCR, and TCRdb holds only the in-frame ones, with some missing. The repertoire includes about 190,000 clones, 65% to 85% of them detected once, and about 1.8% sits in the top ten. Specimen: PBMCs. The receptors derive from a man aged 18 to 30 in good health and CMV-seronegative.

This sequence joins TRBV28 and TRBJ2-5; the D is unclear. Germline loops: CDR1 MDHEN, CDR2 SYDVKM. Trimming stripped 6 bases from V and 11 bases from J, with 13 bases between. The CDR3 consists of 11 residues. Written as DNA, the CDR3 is TGTGCCAGCAGGTCAACGGCCGGGCAGTACTTC. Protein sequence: CASRSTAGQYF. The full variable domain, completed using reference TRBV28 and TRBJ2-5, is DVKVTQSSRYLVKRTGEKVFLECVQDMDHENMFWYRQDPGLGLRLIYFSYDVKMKEKGDIPEGYSVSREKKERFSLILESASTNQTSMYLCASRSTAGQYFGPGTRLLVL.

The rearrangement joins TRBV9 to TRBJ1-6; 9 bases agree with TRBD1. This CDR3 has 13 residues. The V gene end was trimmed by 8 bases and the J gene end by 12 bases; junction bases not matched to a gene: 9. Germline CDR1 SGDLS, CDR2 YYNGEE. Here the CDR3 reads CASSGTGIRPLHF. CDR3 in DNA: TGTGCCAGTTCCGGGACAGGGATTAGACCCCTCCACTTT.

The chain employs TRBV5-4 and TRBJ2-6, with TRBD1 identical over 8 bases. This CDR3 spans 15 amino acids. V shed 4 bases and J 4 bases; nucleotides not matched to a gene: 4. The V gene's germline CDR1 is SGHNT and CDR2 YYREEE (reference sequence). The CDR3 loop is CASSKTGAGANVLTF. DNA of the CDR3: TGTGCCAGCAGCAAGACAGGGGCGGGGGCCAACGTCCTGACTTTC.

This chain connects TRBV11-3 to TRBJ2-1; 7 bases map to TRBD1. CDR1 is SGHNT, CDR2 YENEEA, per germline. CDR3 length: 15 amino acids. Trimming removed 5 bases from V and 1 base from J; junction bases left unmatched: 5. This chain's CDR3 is CASSPYRGSYNEQFF. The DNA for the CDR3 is TGTGCCAGCAGCCCCTACAGGGGTTCCTACAATGAGCAGTTCTTC.

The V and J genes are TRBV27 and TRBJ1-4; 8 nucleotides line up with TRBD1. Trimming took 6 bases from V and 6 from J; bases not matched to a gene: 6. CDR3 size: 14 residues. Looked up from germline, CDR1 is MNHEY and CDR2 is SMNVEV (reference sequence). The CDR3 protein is CASSPDRVYEKLFF. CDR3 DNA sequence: TGTGCCAGCAGCCCGGACAGGGTGTATGAAAAACTGTTTTTT.

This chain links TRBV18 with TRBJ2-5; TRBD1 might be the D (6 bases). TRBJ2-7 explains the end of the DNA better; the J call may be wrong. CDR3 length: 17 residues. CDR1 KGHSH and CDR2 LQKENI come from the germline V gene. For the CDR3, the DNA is TGTGCCAGCTCAGATAGGACAGCCTCCTGGGGCTACTACGAGCAGTACTTC. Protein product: CASSDRTASWGYYEQYF.

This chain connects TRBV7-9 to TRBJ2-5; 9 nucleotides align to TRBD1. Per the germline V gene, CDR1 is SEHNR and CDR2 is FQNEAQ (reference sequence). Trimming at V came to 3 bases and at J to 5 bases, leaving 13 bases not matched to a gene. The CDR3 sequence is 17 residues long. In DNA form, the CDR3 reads TGTGCCAGCAGCTTGTTACCGGGACAGGGCGACGGGGAGACCCAGTACTTC. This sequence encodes CASSLLPGQGDGETQYF.

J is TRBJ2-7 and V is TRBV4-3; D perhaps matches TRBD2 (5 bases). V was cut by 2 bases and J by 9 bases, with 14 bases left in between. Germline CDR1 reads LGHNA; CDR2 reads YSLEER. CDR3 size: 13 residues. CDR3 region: CASSQHLGEGQYF. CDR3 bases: TGCGCCAGCAGCCAACATTTGGGAGAAGGGCAGTACTTC.

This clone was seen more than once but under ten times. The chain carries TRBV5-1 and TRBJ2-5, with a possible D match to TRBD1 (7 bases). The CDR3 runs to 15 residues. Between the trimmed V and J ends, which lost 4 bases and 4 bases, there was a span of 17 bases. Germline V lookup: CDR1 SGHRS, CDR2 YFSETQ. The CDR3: CASSQGQPGRETQYF. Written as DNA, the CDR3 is TGCGCCAGCAGCCAGGGACAGCCCGGGAGAGAGACCCAGTACTTC.

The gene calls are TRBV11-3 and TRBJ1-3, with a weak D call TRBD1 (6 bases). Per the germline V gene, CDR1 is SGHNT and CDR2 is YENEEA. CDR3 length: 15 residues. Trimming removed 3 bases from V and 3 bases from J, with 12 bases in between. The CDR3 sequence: CASSLGHSYGNTIYF. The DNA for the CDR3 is TGTGCCAGCAGCTTGGGACATTCTTATGGAAACACCATATATTTT.

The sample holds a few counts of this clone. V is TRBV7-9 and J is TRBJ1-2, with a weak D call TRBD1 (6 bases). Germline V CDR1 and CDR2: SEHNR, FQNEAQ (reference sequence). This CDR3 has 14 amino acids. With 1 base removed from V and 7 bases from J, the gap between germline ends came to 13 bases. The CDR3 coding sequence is TGTGCCAGCAGCTTAGATCTGGCAGGGGTTGGCTACACCTTC. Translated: CASSLDLAGVGYTF.

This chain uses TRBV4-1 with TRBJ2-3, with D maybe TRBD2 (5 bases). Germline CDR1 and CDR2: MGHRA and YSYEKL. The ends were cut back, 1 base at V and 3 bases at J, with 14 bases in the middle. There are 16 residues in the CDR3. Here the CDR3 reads CASSQVGFGITDTQYF. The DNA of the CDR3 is TGCGCCAGCAGCCAAGTCGGGTTCGGGATAACAGATACGCAGTATTTT.

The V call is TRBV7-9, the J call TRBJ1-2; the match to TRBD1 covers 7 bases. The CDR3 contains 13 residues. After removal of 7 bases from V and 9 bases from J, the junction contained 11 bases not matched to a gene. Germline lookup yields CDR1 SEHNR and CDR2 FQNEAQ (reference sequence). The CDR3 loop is CASTLRQGESYTF. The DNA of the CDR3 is TGTGCCAGCACGCTCCGACAGGGTGAGAGCTACACCTTC.

CDR3 sequence reads: CASSDRGLLDEQYF. The DNA of the CDR3 is TGTGCCAGCAGTGATCGTGGACTCTTGGACGAGCAGTACTTC. The genes are TRBV2 and TRBJ2-7; a weak D match, TRBD2 (5 bases). The ends were cut back, 3 bases at V and 5 bases at J, with 14 bases in the middle. CDR1 and CDR2 from the germline V gene are SNHLY and FYNNEI. There are 14 residues in the CDR3.

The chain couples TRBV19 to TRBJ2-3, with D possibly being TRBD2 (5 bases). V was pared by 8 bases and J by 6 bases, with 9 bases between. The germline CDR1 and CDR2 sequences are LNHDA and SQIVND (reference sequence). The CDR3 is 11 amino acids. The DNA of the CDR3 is TGTGCCAGTCGGGGTGGTGATACGCAGTATTTT. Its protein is CASRGGDTQYF. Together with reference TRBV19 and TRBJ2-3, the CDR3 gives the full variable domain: DGGITQSPKYLFRKEGQNVTLSCEQNLNHDAMYWYRQDPGQGLRLIYYSQIVNDFQKGDIAEGYSVSREKKESFPLTVTSAQKNPTAFYLCASRGGDTQYFGPGTRLTVL.

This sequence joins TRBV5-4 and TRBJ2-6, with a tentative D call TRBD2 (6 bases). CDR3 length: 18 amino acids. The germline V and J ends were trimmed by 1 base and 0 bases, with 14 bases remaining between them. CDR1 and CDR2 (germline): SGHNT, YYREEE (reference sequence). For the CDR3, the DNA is TGTGCCAGCAGCTTGAAAGGGAGGATGAACTCTGGGGCCAACGTCCTGACTTTC. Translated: CASSLKGRMNSGANVLTF.

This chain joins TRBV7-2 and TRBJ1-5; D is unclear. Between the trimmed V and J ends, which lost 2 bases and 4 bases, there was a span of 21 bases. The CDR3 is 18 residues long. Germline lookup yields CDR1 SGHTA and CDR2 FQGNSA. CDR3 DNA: TGTGCCAGCAGCTTAAGTTCGTTCCCCCCAAGCCATAATCAGCCCCAGCATTTT. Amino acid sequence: CASSLSSFPPSHNQPQHF.

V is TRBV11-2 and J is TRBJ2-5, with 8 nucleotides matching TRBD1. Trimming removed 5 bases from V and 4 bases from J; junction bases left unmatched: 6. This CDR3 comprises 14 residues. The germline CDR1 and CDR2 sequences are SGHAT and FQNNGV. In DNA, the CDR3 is TGTGCCAGCAGCGGCGGACAGGGCGGAGAGACCCAGTACTTC. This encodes CASSGGQGGETQYF.